This entry is about one T cell receptor (beta chain). RNA in amounts of about 0.5 to 1 ug was reverse transcribed with random hexamers. From the immunoSEQ multiplex PCR reads, TCRdb called clonotypes with MiXCR, one entry per CDR3 protein. The sample has 150,000 to 200,000 distinct CDR3 sequences; roughly 90% are singletons. This CDR3 has 13 residues. Trimming at V came to 4 bases and at J to 8 bases, leaving 7 bases not matched to a gene. Germline loops: CDR1 SQVTM, CDR2 ANQGSEA. The source of the sample is a study of CD8 T cells in Susac syndrome. The origin of this receptor is a human donor with Susac syndrome. The sequenced sample consisted of CD4+ T cells from PBMCs. This chain links TRBV29-1 with TRBJ1-4; 7 positions match TRBD1. CDR3 sequence: CSVGAGGHEKLFF. The CDR3 DNA is TGCAGCGTTGGGGCAGGGGGTCACGAAAAACTGTTTTTT.